This TCR beta chain was identified during a study of OX40 agonist ivuxolimab in advanced cancers. V lost 4 bases, J lost 1 base, and 15 bases lay in between. Germline V gives CDR1 SGHRS, CDR2 YFSETQ. The CDR3 totals 15 residues. Clones were sequenced by immunoSEQ multiplex PCR, and TCRdb holds only the in-frame ones, with some missing. The sample has tens of thousands of clones; 85% to 90% are singletons. This specimen was CD4+ or CD8+ T cells sorted from blood, taken in a trial of the OX40 agonist ivuxolimab. This sequence joins TRBV5-1 and TRBJ2-7, with D perhaps matching TRBD2 (6 bases). The sequence was obtained from an adult with an advanced solid tumor such as melanoma, head and neck, liver or kidney cancer. The DNA of the CDR3 is TGCGCCAGCAGCCTAGCGACGGGAAAATCCTACGAGCAGTACTTC. This codes for CASSLATGKSYEQYF.